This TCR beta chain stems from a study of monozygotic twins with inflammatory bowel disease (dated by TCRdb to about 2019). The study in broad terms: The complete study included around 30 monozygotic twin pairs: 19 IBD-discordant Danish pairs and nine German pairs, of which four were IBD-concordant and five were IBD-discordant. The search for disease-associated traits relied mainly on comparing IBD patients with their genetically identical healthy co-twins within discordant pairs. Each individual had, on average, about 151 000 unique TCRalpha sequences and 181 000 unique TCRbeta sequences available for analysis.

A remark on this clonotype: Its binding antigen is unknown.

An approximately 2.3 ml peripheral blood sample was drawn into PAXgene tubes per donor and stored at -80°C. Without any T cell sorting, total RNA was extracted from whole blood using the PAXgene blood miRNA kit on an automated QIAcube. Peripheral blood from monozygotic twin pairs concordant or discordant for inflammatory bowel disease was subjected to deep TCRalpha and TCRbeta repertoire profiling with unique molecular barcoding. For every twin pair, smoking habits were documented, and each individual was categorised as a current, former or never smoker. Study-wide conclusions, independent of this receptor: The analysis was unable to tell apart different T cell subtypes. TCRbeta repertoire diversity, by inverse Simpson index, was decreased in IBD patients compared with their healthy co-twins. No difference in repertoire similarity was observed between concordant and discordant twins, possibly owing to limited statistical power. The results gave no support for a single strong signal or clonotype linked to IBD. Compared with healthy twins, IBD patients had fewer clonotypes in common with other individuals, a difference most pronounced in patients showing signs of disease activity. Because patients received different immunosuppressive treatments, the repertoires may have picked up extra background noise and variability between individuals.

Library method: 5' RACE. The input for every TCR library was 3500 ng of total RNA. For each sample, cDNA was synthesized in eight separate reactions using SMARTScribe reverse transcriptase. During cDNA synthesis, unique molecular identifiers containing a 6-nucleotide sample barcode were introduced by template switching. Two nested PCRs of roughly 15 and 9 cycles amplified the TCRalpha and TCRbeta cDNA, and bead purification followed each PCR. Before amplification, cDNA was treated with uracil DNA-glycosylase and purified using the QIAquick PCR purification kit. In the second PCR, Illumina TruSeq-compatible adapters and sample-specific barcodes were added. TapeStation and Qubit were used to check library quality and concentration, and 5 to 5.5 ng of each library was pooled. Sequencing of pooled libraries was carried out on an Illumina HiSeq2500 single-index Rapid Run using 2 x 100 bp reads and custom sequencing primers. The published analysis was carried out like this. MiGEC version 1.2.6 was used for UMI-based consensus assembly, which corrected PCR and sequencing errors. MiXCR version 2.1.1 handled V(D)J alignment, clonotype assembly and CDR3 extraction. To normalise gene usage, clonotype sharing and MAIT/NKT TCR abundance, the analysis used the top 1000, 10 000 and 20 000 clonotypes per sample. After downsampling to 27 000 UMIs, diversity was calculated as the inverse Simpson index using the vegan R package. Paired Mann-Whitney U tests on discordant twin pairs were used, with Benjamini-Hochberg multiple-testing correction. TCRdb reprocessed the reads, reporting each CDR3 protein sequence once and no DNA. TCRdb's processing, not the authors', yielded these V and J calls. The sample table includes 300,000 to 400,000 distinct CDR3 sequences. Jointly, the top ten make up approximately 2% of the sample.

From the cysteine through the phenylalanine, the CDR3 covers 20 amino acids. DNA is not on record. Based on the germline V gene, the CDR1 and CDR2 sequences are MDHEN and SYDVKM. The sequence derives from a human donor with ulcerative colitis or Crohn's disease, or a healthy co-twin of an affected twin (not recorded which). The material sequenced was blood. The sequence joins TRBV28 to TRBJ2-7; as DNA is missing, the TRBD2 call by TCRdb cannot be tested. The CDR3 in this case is CASSPPSEVAGGPSVDEQYF.